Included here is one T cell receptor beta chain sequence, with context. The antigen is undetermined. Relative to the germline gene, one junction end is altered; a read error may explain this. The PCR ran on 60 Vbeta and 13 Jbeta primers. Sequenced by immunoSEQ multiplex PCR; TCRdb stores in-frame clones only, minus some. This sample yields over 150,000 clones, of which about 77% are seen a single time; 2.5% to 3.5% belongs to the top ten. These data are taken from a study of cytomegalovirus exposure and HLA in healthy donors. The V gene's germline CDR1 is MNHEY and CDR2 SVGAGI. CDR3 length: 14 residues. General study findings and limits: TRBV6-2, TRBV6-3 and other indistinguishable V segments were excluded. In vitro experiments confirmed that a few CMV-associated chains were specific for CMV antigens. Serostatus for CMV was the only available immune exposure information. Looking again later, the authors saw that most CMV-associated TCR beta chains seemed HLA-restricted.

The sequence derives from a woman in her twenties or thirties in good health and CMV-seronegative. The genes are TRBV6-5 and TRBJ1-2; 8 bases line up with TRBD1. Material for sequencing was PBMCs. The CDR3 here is CASSLQGGYYGYPF. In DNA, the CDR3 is TGTGCCAGCAGCTTACAGGGGGGATACTATGGCTACCCCTTC.